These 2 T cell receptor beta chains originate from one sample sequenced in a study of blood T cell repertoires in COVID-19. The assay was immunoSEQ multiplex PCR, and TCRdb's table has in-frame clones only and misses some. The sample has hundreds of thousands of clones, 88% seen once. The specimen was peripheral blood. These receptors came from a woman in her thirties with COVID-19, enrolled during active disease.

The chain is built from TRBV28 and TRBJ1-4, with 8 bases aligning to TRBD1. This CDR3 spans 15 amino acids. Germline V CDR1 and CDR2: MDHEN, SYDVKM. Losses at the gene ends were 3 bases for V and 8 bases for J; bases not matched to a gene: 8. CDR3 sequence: CASSLLDRGGEKLFF. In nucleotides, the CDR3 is TGTGCCAGCAGTTTGCTCGACAGGGGTGGCGAAAAACTGTTTTTT.

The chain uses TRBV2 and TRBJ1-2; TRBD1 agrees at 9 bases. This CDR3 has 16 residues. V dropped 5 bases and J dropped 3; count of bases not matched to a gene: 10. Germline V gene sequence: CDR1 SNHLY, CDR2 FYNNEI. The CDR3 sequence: CASSTIRQGGYYGYTF. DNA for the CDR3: TGTGCCAGCAGTACCATTCGACAGGGGGGGTACTATGGCTACACCTTC.